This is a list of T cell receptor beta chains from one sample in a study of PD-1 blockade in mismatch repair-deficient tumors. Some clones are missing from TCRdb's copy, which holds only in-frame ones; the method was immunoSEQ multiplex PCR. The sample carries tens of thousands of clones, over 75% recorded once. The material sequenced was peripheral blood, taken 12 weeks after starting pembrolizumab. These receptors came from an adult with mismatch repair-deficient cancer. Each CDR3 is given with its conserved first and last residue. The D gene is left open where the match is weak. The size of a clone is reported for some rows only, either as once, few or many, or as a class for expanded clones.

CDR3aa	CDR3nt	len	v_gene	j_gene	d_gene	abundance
CASGSQLAGFPDTQYF	TGTGCTAGTGGTTCCCAGCTAGCGGGATTCCCAGATACGCAGTATTTT	16	TRBV12-5	TRBJ2-3	TRBD2	NA
CASTSDKKTNYGYTF	TGTGCCAGTACCTCCGACAAGAAGACTAACTATGGCTACACCTTC	15	TRBV19	TRBJ1-2	NA	once
CATSGGQGANTEAFF	TGTGCCACCAGCGGGGGACAGGGGGCGAACACTGAAGCTTTCTTT	15	TRBV15	TRBJ1-1	TRBD1	NA
CASSLPGRSSYNEQFF	TGTGCCAGCAGCTTACCGGGACGCAGCTCCTACAATGAGCAGTTCTTC	16	TRBV9	TRBJ2-1	NA	NA
CASRRQGVSNQPQHF	TGTGCCAGCAGGAGACAGGGGGTTAGCAATCAGCCCCAGCATTTT	15	TRBV6-5	TRBJ1-5	TRBD1	few
CASSIGGYNEQFF	TGTGCCAGCAGCATCGGGGGGTACAATGAGCAGTTCTTC	13	TRBV5-4	TRBJ2-1	TRBD2	once
CASSLGQFQETQYF	TGTGCCAGCAGCTTAGGACAGTTCCAAGAGACCCAGTACTTC	14	TRBV5-8	TRBJ2-5	NA	NA
CASSDFSYNEQFF	TGTGCCAGCAGTGATTTCTCCTACAATGAGCAGTTCTTC	13	TRBV6-1	TRBJ2-1	NA	NA
CASSSPGQGLNTEAFF	TGCGCCAGCAGCTCGCCGGGGCAGGGGTTGAACACTGAAGCTTTCTTT	16	TRBV5-1	TRBJ1-1	NA	NA
CASRTYSSGNTGELFF	TGTGCCAGCAGGACCTACTCTAGCGGGAACACCGGGGAGCTGTTTTTT	16	TRBV27	TRBJ2-2	TRBD2	NA
CASSPPGGLAGNTIYF	TGTGCCAGCTCACCACCTGGGGGGTTGGCTGGAAACACCATATATTTT	16	TRBV18	TRBJ1-3	NA	NA
CASSIGVASNEQFF	TGCGCCAGCAGCATAGGGGTAGCAAGCAATGAGCAGTTCTTC	14	TRBV5-1	TRBJ2-1	NA	NA
CASTVSHSYEQYF	TGTGCCAGCACTGTCAGCCACTCCTACGAGCAGTACTTC	13	TRBV28	TRBJ2-7	NA	NA
CASSNKPGQINTEAFF	TGTGCCAGCAGCAATAAGCCCGGACAAATAAACACTGAAGCTTTCTTT	16	TRBV11-3	TRBJ1-1	NA	NA
CASSSRTANYGYTF	TGTGCCAGTAGTTCGCGGACAGCCAACTATGGCTACACCTTC	14	TRBV19	TRBJ1-2	NA	NA
CASSSGYNGYTF	TGTGCCAGCAGCTCAGGGTATAATGGCTACACCTTC	12	TRBV7-2	TRBJ1-2	NA	NA
CASSLTGNYGYTF	TGTGCCAGCAGTTTGACAGGCAACTATGGCTACACCTTC	13	TRBV27	TRBJ1-2	NA	NA
CATSGVWDRDFLDTDTQYF	TGTGCCACCAGCGGAGTTTGGGACAGAGATTTTCTTGACACAGATACGCAGTATTTT	19	TRBV15	TRBJ2-3	TRBD1	NA
CASSPLPSYAYNEQFF	TGTGCCAGCTCACCCCTCCCAAGTTACGCCTACAATGAGCAGTTCTTC	16	TRBV18	TRBJ2-1	NA	NA
CASSLPGGGTGVQYF	TGTGCCAGCAGCTTACCGGGGGGCGGGACAGGGGTGCAGTATTTT	15	TRBV11-2	TRBJ2-3	TRBD1	few
CASSGLFNEQFF	TGTGCCAGCAGTGGGCTATTCAATGAGCAGTTCTTC	12	TRBV2	TRBJ2-1	NA	NA
CASSLDQRERHEQFF	TGTGCCAGCAGCTTAGATCAGCGGGAGAGGCATGAGCAGTTCTTC	15	TRBV11-3	TRBJ2-1	TRBD2	NA
CASSPLGSGNTIYF	TGTGCCAGCAGCCCTCTTGGGTCTGGAAACACCATATATTTT	14	TRBV9	TRBJ1-3	NA	NA
CASSLQGNSYEQYF	TGTGCCAGCAGCTTACAGGGAAACTCCTACGAGCAGTACTTC	14	TRBV7-6	TRBJ2-7	NA	NA
CASKQEVPYEQYF	TGTGCCAGCAAGCAGGAGGTACCATACGAGCAGTACTTC	13	TRBV6-5	TRBJ2-7	NA	NA
CASSYSWGDTGELFF	TGTGCCAGCAGTTACTCTTGGGGAGACACCGGGGAGCTGTTTTTT	15	TRBV6-5	TRBJ2-2	NA	NA
CAISESALGYGYTF	TGTGCCATCAGTGAGTCGGCCCTAGGCTATGGCTACACCTTC	14	TRBV10-3	TRBJ1-2	NA	NA
CASTPGREREKLFF	TGTGCCAGCACCCCGGGTAGGGAGCGTGAAAAACTGTTTTTT	14	TRBV6-1	TRBJ1-4	NA	NA
CSVGPGTVNTEAFF	TGCAGCGTTGGCCCCGGGACAGTGAACACTGAAGCTTTCTTT	14	TRBV29-1	TRBJ1-1	TRBD1	NA
CASSLAGRVGETQYF	TGTGCCAGCAGCTTGGCGGGCAGGGTTGGGGAGACCCAGTACTTC	15	TRBV5-8	TRBJ2-5	NA	NA
CASSYSNEQYF	TGTGCCAGCAGTTACTCGAACGAGCAGTACTTC	11	TRBV6-5	TRBJ2-7	NA	NA
CASSYSTANTEAFF	TGTGCCAGCAGTTACTCGACAGCCAACACTGAAGCTTTCTTT	14	TRBV6-6	TRBJ1-1	NA	few
CASSLVLEQGASGTEAFF	TGTGCCAGCAGCTTGGTTCTAGAGCAGGGGGCTTCGGGCACTGAAGCTTTCTTT	18	TRBV5-6	TRBJ1-1	TRBD1	NA
CASSLAGGAQPQHF	TGTGCCAGCAGCTTAGCAGGGGGCGCTCAGCCCCAGCATTTT	14	TRBV7-2	TRBJ1-5	TRBD1	NA
CAISESRLQFF	TGTGCCATCAGTGAGTCGAGACTTCAGTTCTTC	11	TRBV10-3	TRBJ2-1	NA	NA
CASSRQNYGYTF	TGTGCCAGCAGCCGGCAGAACTATGGCTACACCTTC	12	TRBV2	TRBJ1-2	NA	NA
CASSAAPDYNTEAFF	TGTGCCAGCAGCGCGGCGCCGGATTACAACACTGAAGCTTTCTTT	15	TRBV27	TRBJ1-1	NA	NA
CASILPGQSTTEAFF	TGTGCCAGCATCCTCCCGGGACAGTCGACCACTGAAGCTTTCTTT	15	TRBV6-5	TRBJ1-1	TRBD1	NA
CSAWDRDSPYF	TGCAGCGCATGGGATCGAGACAGTCCTTACTTC	11	TRBV29-1	TRBJ2-7	NA	NA
CASSIETSGIADEQYF	TGTGCCAGTAGTATCGAGACTAGCGGGATAGCAGACGAGCAGTACTTC	16	TRBV19	TRBJ2-7	TRBD2	few
CASSQAGNTIYF	TGCGCCAGCAGCCAAGCTGGAAACACCATATATTTT	12	TRBV4-1	TRBJ1-3	NA	few
CASSLGAYEQYF	TGCGCCAGCAGCTTGGGGGCCTACGAGCAGTACTTC	12	TRBV5-1	TRBJ2-7	NA	few
CAILKVGTQTYEQYF	TGTGCCATACTAAAGGTAGGGACGCAGACGTACGAGCAGTACTTC	15	TRBV10-3	TRBJ2-7	NA	NA
CASRPPNRVRSNQPQHF	TGTGCCAGCAGACCACCCAACAGGGTTCGGAGCAATCAGCCCCAGCATTTT	17	TRBV28	TRBJ1-5	NA	NA
CASSLSWARVSTDTQYF	TGTGCCAGCAGTTTATCATGGGCCAGGGTAAGCACAGATACGCAGTATTTT	17	TRBV27	TRBJ2-3	NA	NA
CASSESRVRGNEQFF	TGTGCCAGCAGTGAATCTCGCGTTAGAGGCAATGAGCAGTTCTTC	15	TRBV25-1	TRBJ2-1	NA	once
CASRPGDQETQYF	TGTGCCAGCAGGCCGGGGGACCAAGAGACCCAGTACTTC	13	TRBV6-5	TRBJ2-5	NA	NA
CASSLQAGQFPISGANVLTF	TGTGCTAGCAGCTTACAAGCTGGCCAGTTCCCGATCTCTGGGGCCAACGTCCTGACTTTC	20	TRBV7-7	TRBJ2-6	NA	NA
CASSFRVHTDTQYF	TGTGCCAGCAGCTTTCGCGTGCACACAGATACGCAGTATTTT	14	TRBV7-2	TRBJ2-3	NA	NA
CASSLWGLYGYTF	TGTGCCAGCAGCTTATGGGGGCTATATGGCTACACCTTC	13	TRBV11-2	TRBJ1-2	NA	NA
CASSPQGVLGETQYF	TGTGCTAGCAGTCCGCAGGGGGTGCTCGGGGAGACCCAGTACTTC	15	TRBV7-7	TRBJ2-5	TRBD1	few
CASSPEGGITTEQYF	TGTGCCAGCAGCCCGGAGGGGGGGATTACTACGGAGCAGTACTTC	15	TRBV7-6	TRBJ2-7	NA	once